The 17 T cell receptor beta chains in this list originate from one sample, sequenced in a study of chemoradiotherapy in HPV16-positive cancers. The assay was immunoSEQ multiplex PCR, and TCRdb's table has in-frame clones only and misses some. The sample yields some 35,000 clones, about nine tenths seen once. The sample here was blood, taken from a patient who underwent chemoradiotherapy. The receptors here all came from a human donor with HPV-associated anogenital cancer.

This CDR3 is CASSGSRDGELFF. DNA for the CDR3: TGTGCCAGCAGCGGGTCCCGAGACGGGGAGCTGTTTTTT. The chain links TRBV7-3 to TRBJ2-2; no clear D gene. V dropped 5 bases and J dropped 7 bases, with 11 bases sitting between them. The germline CDR1 and CDR2 sequences are SGHTA and FQGTGA. The CDR3 loop spans 13 amino acids.

The V gene is TRBV18, the J gene TRBJ1-3; D gene unclear. This CDR3 comprises 14 residues. The germline V and J ends were trimmed by 3 bases and 0 bases, with 6 bases remaining between them. Germline loops: CDR1 KGHSH, CDR2 LQKENI. CDR3 residues: CASSPDVSGNTIYF. In DNA form, the CDR3 reads TGTGCCAGCTCACCGGACGTCTCTGGAAACACCATATATTTT.

The chain carries TRBV6-5 and TRBJ2-7; D ambiguous. Germline V gives CDR1 MNHEY, CDR2 SVGAGI. The V and J ends lost 0 bases and 2 bases respectively, with 11 bases between them. The CDR3 extends over 15 amino acids. The DNA for the CDR3 is TGTGCCAGCAGTTACTCGGGCCCCCTCCCCTACGAGCAGTACTTC. It specifies CASSYSGPLPYEQYF.

The chain recombines TRBV29-1 with TRBJ1-4; unclear D gene. In germline, CDR1 is SQVTM, CDR2 ANQGSEA. V lost 4 bases, J lost 8 bases, and 17 bases lay in between. The CDR3 extends over 14 amino acids. The DNA for the CDR3 is TGCAGCGTTGGCGACGGCCTGTTAGGGGAAAAACTGTTTTTT. Its protein product is CSVGDGLLGEKLFF.

This clone appeared once. CDR3 bases: TGTGCCAGCAGCTTAACGACTGACTACGAGCAGTACTTC. Residues: CASSLTTDYEQYF. V and J are TRBV7-3 and TRBJ2-7, with no clear D. CDR3 length equals 13 residues. Trimming stripped 0 bases from V and 3 bases from J, with 6 bases between. CDR1 SGHTA and CDR2 FQGTGA come from the germline V gene.

The chain joins TRBV27 to TRBJ1-2, with a weak D call TRBD1 (5 bases). V lost 7 bases to trimming and J lost 2 bases, with 14 bases between them. The CDR3 runs 14 residues. The germline V gene encodes CDR1 MNHEY and CDR2 SMNVEV (reference sequence). The CDR3 loop is CASKKTGINYGYTF. CDR3 in DNA: TGTGCCAGCAAAAAAACAGGAATAAACTATGGCTACACCTTC.

Notes on this clone: One end of the junction does not line up with germline, which may come from a read error. The V call is TRBV6-1, the J call TRBJ2-6, with 10 bases aligning to TRBD1. Germline-derived CDR1 and CDR2 are MNHNS and SASEGT. The CDR3 sequence is 17 residues long. The DNA of the CDR3 is TGTGCCAGCAGGGAAGACAGGGGGCGGTCTGGGGCCAACGTCCTGACTTTC. Encoded protein: CASREDRGRSGANVLTF.

This rearrangement joins TRBV5-4 to TRBJ2-1, with 9 bases aligning to TRBD2. CDR3 size: 15 residues. The germline gives CDR1 SGHNT, CDR2 YYREEE (reference sequence). V gave up 4 bases and J gave up 6 bases; unmatched junction bases: 8. CDR3 in DNA: TGTGCCAGCAGCCCTGCTGGCGGGGGGGGCAATGAGCAGTTCTTC. It yields the protein CASSPAGGGGNEQFF.

V usage is TRBV6-6 and J usage is TRBJ2-2, with D possibly matching TRBD2 (6 bases). Between the trimmed V and J ends, which lost 4 bases and 4 bases, there was a span of 16 bases. The germline gives CDR1 MNHNY, CDR2 SVGAGI (reference sequence). CDR3 length: 16 amino acids. CDR3 amino acids: CASSSMGRGSTGELFF. DNA for the CDR3: TGTGCCAGCAGTTCGATGGGGCGGGGATCCACCGGGGAGCTGTTTTTT.

This chain connects TRBV2 to TRBJ1-2, with D perhaps matching TRBD1 (5 bases). This CDR3 comprises 12 residues. Germline V gene lookup returns CDR1 SNHLY and CDR2 FYNNEI. V lost 8 bases and J lost 2, with 9 bases in between. CDR3 nucleotides: TGTGCCAGCCTGGGGGAGAACTATGGCTACACCTTC. This codes for CASLGENYGYTF.

The rearrangement uses TRBV15 and TRBJ2-3; TRBD2 matches at 9 bases. Germline loops: CDR1 LNHNV, CDR2 YYDKDF (reference sequence). This CDR3 is 16 amino acids long. With V trimmed by 1 base and J by 3 bases, 5 bases remained unmatched. The CDR3 spells CATSRVGGGVTDTQYF. CDR3 coding DNA: TGTGCCACCAGCAGAGTTGGCGGGGGGGTGACAGATACGCAGTATTTT.

The chain joins TRBV7-9 to TRBJ2-2; tentatively, D is TRBD1 (6 bases). Germline V gives CDR1 SEHNR, CDR2 FQNEAQ (reference sequence). Trimming took off 3 bases at V and 0 bases at J, with 8 bases between the two ends. This CDR3 has 15 residues. CDR3 nucleotides: TGTGCCAGCAGCTTCGGGACAACGAACACCGGGGAGCTGTTTTTT. Protein product: CASSFGTTNTGELFF. The entire variable domain, with the rest obtained from reference TRBV7-9 and TRBJ2-2, is as follows: DTGVSQNPRHKITKRGQNVTFRCDPISEHNRLYWYRQTLGQGPEFLTYFQNEAQLEKSRLLSDRFSAERPKGSFSTLEIQRTEQGDSAMYLCASSFGTTNTGELFFGEGSRLTVL.

The genes are TRBV25-1 and TRBJ1-1; TRBD1 is a possible D gene (6 bases). Looked up from germline, CDR1 is MGHDK and CDR2 is SYGVNS. This CDR3 comprises 14 residues. V shed 5 bases and J shed 2 bases, with 12 bases lying between them. The CDR3: CASSKGGTNTEAFF. The CDR3 nucleotides are TGTGCCAGCAGTAAGGGGGGCACCAACACTGAAGCTTTCTTT.

The chain has TRBV18 and TRBJ1-2, with TRBD1 matching 12 bases. The CDR3 consists of 17 residues. J was trimmed by 1 base and V by 3 bases; bases with no gene match: 6. From germline, CDR1 is KGHSH and CDR2 LQKENI. CDR3 residues: CASSPSGTGGVNYGYTF. CDR3 nucleotides: TGTGCCAGCTCACCCTCCGGGACAGGGGGCGTTAACTATGGCTACACCTTC.

Here the CDR3 reads CASSQEEGSQSAQYF. CDR3 nucleotide sequence: TGTGCCAGCAGCCAAGAGGAAGGGAGCCAGTCGGCCCAGTACTTC. V and J are TRBV4-2 and TRBJ2-5; D is perhaps TRBD2 (5 bases). The CDR3 contains 15 residues. In germline, CDR1 is LGHNA, CDR2 YNFKEQ. The V end was cut by 0 bases, the J end by 9 bases, with 17 bases between.

The chain carries TRBV6-6 and TRBJ1-3; D gene uncertain. Germline V gene data show CDR1 as MNHNY and CDR2 as SVGAGI (reference sequence). CDR3 length: 14 residues. V gave up 2 bases and J gave up 0 bases, with 5 bases separating them. As DNA, the CDR3 is TGTGCCAGCAGTTACGAGAGCTCTGGAAACACCATATATTTT. Protein: CASSYESSGNTIYF.

This chain connects TRBV9 to TRBJ1-6, with D perhaps matching TRBD1 (6 bases). V lost 3 bases and J lost 6, with 16 bases in between. From germline, CDR1 is SGDLS and CDR2 YYNGEE. This CDR3 has 16 residues. CDR3 protein: CASSDGGDISNSPLHF. As DNA, the CDR3 is TGTGCCAGCAGCGACGGGGGGGACATATCTAATTCACCCCTCCACTTT.